Listed here are 10 T cell receptor beta chains from one sample, sequenced in a study of shared clonotypes between healthy human individuals. Data came from immunoSEQ multiplex PCR; TCRdb stores just in-frame clones and leaves some out. The sample holds about 450,000 clones, around 75% seen once. Sequenced input: PBMCs. Receptors were obtained from a woman aged 40 to 49 in good health. Some clones in this sample may be carry-over from other donors' samples.

The chain links TRBV12-5 to TRBJ2-2, with 8 bases identical to TRBD1. V dropped 6 bases and J dropped 5; count of bases not matched to a gene: 5. CDR3 length equals 14 residues. Germline-derived CDR1 and CDR2 are LGHNT and FRNRAP. Here the CDR3 reads CASGTGTGTGELFF. In DNA form, the CDR3 reads TGTGCTAGTGGAACCGGGACAGGTACCGGGGAGCTGTTTTTT.

This clone turned up a few times. V gene TRBV19 combines with J gene TRBJ2-7; D possibly corresponds to TRBD2 (5 bases). CDR1 and CDR2 from the germline V gene are LNHDA and SQIVND (reference sequence). The germline V and J ends were trimmed by 0 bases and 1 base, with 16 bases remaining between them. The CDR3 has 17 residues. The CDR3 DNA sequence: TGTGCCAGTAGTATAGATCACCGGGGAGAGGCTTCCTACGAGCAGTACTTC. Translating it yields CASSIDHRGEASYEQYF.

The rearrangement links TRBV2 to TRBJ2-7; 8 positions match TRBD2. V dropped 5 bases and J dropped 0; count of bases not matched to a gene: 9. This CDR3 region has 16 residues. Germline CDR1 is SNHLY and CDR2 is FYNNEI. The CDR3 reads CASSQRLGLDSYEQYF. CDR3 coding DNA: TGTGCCAGCAGTCAGAGGTTGGGACTAGACTCCTACGAGCAGTACTTC.

The rearrangement uses TRBV4-1 and TRBJ2-2, with 9 bases that match TRBD2. Germline CDR1 reads MGHRA; CDR2 reads YSYEKL. The CDR3 is made up of 19 amino acids. Trimming took 3 bases from V and 0 from J; bases not matched to a gene: 11. In nucleotides, the CDR3 is TGCGCCAGCAGCCAGACCCTGGGGCTAGCGGGATCGAACACCGGGGAGCTGTTTTTT. It encodes CASSQTLGLAGSNTGELFF.

The genes are TRBV29-1 and TRBJ2-1; D is perhaps TRBD2 (6 bases). Germline-derived CDR1 and CDR2 are SQVTM and ANQGSEA. The length of the CDR3 is 13 residues. V was clipped by 5 bases and J by 0 bases, with 8 bases between them. This CDR3 reads CSVRRGSYNEQFF. The CDR3 bases are TGCAGCGTTAGGCGGGGCTCCTACAATGAGCAGTTCTTC.

Only one count was recorded for this clone. V is TRBV9 and J is TRBJ2-7, with D perhaps matching TRBD2 (5 bases). Germline CDR1 is SGDLS and CDR2 is YYNGEE. This CDR3 is built from 15 residues. V lost 0 bases to trimming and J lost 0 bases, with 10 bases between them. The CDR3 DNA reads as TGTGCCAGCAGCGTAGGGTTGGGAGACTCCTACGAGCAGTACTTC. The encoded protein is CASSVGLGDSYEQYF.

The chain joins TRBV5-1 to TRBJ2-5; D tentatively reads TRBD1 or TRBD2 (5 bases each). Germline V lookup: CDR1 SGHRS, CDR2 YFSETQ. The CDR3 is 16 residues long. V lost 4 bases and J lost 2, with 18 bases in between. CDR3 sequence (DNA): TGCGCCAGCAGCACGGGGAAGGGTGAGGGGCAAGAGACCCAGTACTTC. This codes for CASSTGKGEGQETQYF.

The V gene is TRBV30, the J gene TRBJ1-1; a possible D gene is TRBD1 (5 bases). CDR1 and CDR2 from the germline V gene are GTSNPN and SVGIG (reference sequence). Trimming stripped 1 base from V and 7 bases from J, with 13 bases between. This CDR3 spans 13 amino acids. The CDR3 spells CAWSEGGAGEAFF. The CDR3, as DNA: TGTGCCTGGAGTGAGGGTGGGGCGGGTGAAGCTTTCTTT.

The V gene is TRBV28, the J gene TRBJ2-2; no clear D. The CDR3 loop spans 16 amino acids. Trimming took off 3 bases at V and 3 bases at J, with 14 bases between the two ends. Germline V CDR1 and CDR2: MDHEN, SYDVKM. This chain's CDR3 is CASSFLGYPDTGELFF. CDR3 DNA: TGTGCCAGCAGTTTCTTGGGCTATCCGGACACCGGGGAGCTGTTTTTT.

The chain uses TRBV7-2 and TRBJ1-1; D remains unclear. The CDR3 contains 14 residues. CDR1 and CDR2 from the germline V gene are SGHTA and FQGNSA. The ends were cut back, 1 base at V and 3 bases at J, with 9 bases in the middle. The CDR3 DNA follows: TGTGCCAGCAGCTTAGAGGGCAGGTACACTGAAGCTTTCTTT. Amino acid sequence: CASSLEGRYTEAFF. The full variable domain, its missing parts supplied by reference TRBV7-2 and TRBJ1-1, is GAGVSQSPSNKVTEKGKDVELRCDPISGHTALYWYRQSLGQGLEFLIYFQGNSAPDKSGLPSDRFSAERTGGSVSTLTIQRTQQEDSAVYLCASSLEGRYTEAFFGQGTRLTVV.